This T cell receptor (beta chain) was captured by sequencing in a study of OX40 agonist ivuxolimab in advanced cancers. At the level of the study: Partial responses were achieved by three patients, of whom one had hepatocellular carcinoma and two had cutaneous melanoma.

The CDR3 totals 16 residues. Per germline, CDR1 SGHTS and CDR2 YDEGEE. The ends were cut back, 1 base at V and 2 bases at J, with 16 bases in the middle. TCRdb's copy holds only in-frame clones and misses some; the assay was immunoSEQ multiplex PCR. The data contain over 90,000 clones, about nine tenths of them singletons. Points from the study as a whole: A proportion of nonresponders additionally exhibited low normalized T-cell clonal expansion.

On this clone itself: The antigen remains undetermined.

V is TRBV5-8 and J is TRBJ2-7, with D perhaps TRBD2 (6 bases). Specimen: CD4+ or CD8+ T cells sorted from blood, collected in a trial of the OX40 agonist ivuxolimab. This sequence was found in an adult with an advanced solid tumor such as melanoma, head and neck, liver or kidney cancer. Written as DNA, the CDR3 is TGTGCCAGCAGCTTGTTTTTCGGGGAGGAAACCTACGAGCAGTACTTC. This codes for CASSLFFGEETYEQYF.